The 28 T cell receptor beta chains given below trace back to one sample, sequenced in a study of blood T cell repertoires in COVID-19. The data were produced by immunoSEQ multiplex PCR, yet TCRdb's version contains in-frame clones alone and is incomplete. In the table there are about 260,000 clones, 80% to 90% of which are singletons. Sequenced input: peripheral blood. Receptors were obtained from a man between 60 and 75 years old with acute or convalescent COVID-19.

The CDR3 is CASSSMTDSNQPQHF. CDR3 nucleotide sequence: TGTGCCAGCAGTTCAATGACAGATAGCAATCAGCCCCAGCATTTT. The chain combines TRBV7-9 with TRBJ1-5, with D perhaps matching TRBD1 (5 bases). V shed 6 bases and J shed 0 bases, with 12 bases lying between them. Germline CDR1 is SEHNR and CDR2 is FQNEAQ (reference sequence). CDR3 length equals 15 residues.

This chain links TRBV6-5 with TRBJ2-7; 7 bases agree with TRBD1. V was pared by 6 bases and J by 6 bases, with 2 bases of the junction left unmatched. Germline V CDR1 and CDR2: MNHEY, SVGAGI. The CDR3 has 11 residues. CDR3 DNA: TGTGCCAGCAGGCGACAGGGCGAGCAGTACTTC. Amino acid sequence: CASRRQGEQYF.

This chain joins TRBV5-3 and TRBJ2-5; TRBD2 might be the D (5 bases). TRBV5-3 is noted as an ORF with a role that remains uncertain. The CDR3 is 16 amino acids. Trimming removed 0 bases at V and 2 bases at J, with 14 bases between. CDR3 sequence reads: CARSLVRESEQETQYF. The CDR3 DNA sequence: TGTGCCAGAAGCTTGGTCCGGGAATCGGAACAAGAGACCCAGTACTTC.

The chain has TRBV10-1 and TRBJ2-5; 11 positions match TRBD2. With V trimmed by 8 bases and J by 3 bases, 14 bases remained unmatched. The CDR3 has 17 residues. The germline V gene has CDR1 WNHNN and CDR2 SYGVQD (reference sequence). The DNA of the CDR3 is TGCGCCAGCGGACTTGCTGGTAGCGGGGGGGCCAAAGAGACCCAGTACTTC. Protein sequence: CASGLAGSGGAKETQYF.

J is TRBJ1-5 and V is TRBV29-1; possibly TRBD1 for D (6 bases). Between the trimmed V and J ends, which lost 7 bases and 7 bases, there was a span of 17 bases. This CDR3 has 13 residues. Germline CDR1 SQVTM, CDR2 ANQGSEA. The CDR3 DNA follows: TGCAGCGCATGGGGGCCGGTAGAACAGCCCCAGCATTTT. Translation gives CSAWGPVEQPQHF.

CDR3 protein: CASSLGIPGVNTEAFF. In nucleotides, the CDR3 is TGTGCCAGCAGTCTTGGTATTCCAGGGGTGAACACTGAAGCTTTCTTT. This chain joins TRBV5-4 and TRBJ1-1; maybe TRBD1 (6 bases). Per the germline V gene, CDR1 is SGHNT and CDR2 is YYREEE (reference sequence). V was pared by 5 bases and J by 0 bases, with 17 bases between. The length of the CDR3 is 16 residues.

The chain couples TRBV3-1 (or the pseudogene TRBV3-2) to TRBJ2-1; 11 bases fit TRBD1. Trimming at V came to 0 bases and at J to 7 bases, leaving 5 bases not matched to a gene. CDR1 is LGHDT, CDR2 YNNKEL, per germline (reference sequence). This CDR3 has 16 residues. CDR3 residues: CASSQDRTGGLNEQFF. The CDR3 DNA follows: TGTGCCAGCAGCCAAGACCGGACAGGGGGCTTGAATGAGCAGTTCTTC.

The rearrangement uses TRBV7-2 and TRBJ2-5; unclear D gene. V shed 2 bases and J shed 1 base, with 8 bases lying between them. The CDR3 spans 14 residues. Germline CDR1 is SGHTA and CDR2 is FQGNSA. The CDR3 region is CASSLRRFQETQYF. The DNA of the CDR3 is TGTGCCAGCAGCTTACGGCGGTTCCAAGAGACCCAGTACTTC.

The chain recombines TRBV5-4 with TRBJ2-5; D perhaps matches TRBD2 (6 bases). The germline V gene encodes CDR1 SGHNT and CDR2 YYREEE (reference sequence). The germline V and J ends were trimmed by 2 bases and 4 bases, with 18 bases remaining between them. The CDR3 contains 16 residues. The CDR3 here is CASSFKTLLGGETQYF. CDR3 coding DNA: TGTGCCAGCAGCTTTAAGACCCTCCTGGGGGGAGAGACCCAGTACTTC.

The chain links TRBV6-6 to TRBJ2-7; D remains ambiguous. Germline CDR1 and CDR2: MNHNY and SVGAGI (reference sequence). The CDR3 is 11 residues long. Trimming removed 8 bases at V and 2 bases at J, with 7 bases between. CDR3 nucleotides: TGTGCCAGCTCCCGTACCTACGAGCAGTACTTC. Translating gives CASSRTYEQYF.

The rearrangement joins TRBV7-9 to TRBJ1-2; D is undetermined. Germline V CDR1 and CDR2: SEHNR, FQNEAQ (reference sequence). There are 13 residues in the CDR3. Deletions cut 3 bases from V and 4 bases from J, with 9 bases between. This CDR3 is CASSFTESYGYTF. CDR3 nucleotide sequence: TGTGCCAGCAGCTTTACAGAGAGCTATGGCTACACCTTC.

The chain employs TRBV24-1 and TRBJ1-5; 8 bases are a match to TRBD1. Losses at the gene ends were 6 bases for V and 4 bases for J; bases not matched to a gene: 7. The CDR3 is 15 amino acids. Germline CDR1 is KGHDR and CDR2 is SFDVKD. CDR3: CATSHKDRENQPQHF. The DNA for the CDR3 is TGTGCCACCAGTCATAAGGACAGGGAAAATCAGCCCCAGCATTTT.

The chain combines TRBV9 with TRBJ2-4, with 15 bases aligning to TRBD2. The CDR3 runs 17 residues. With V trimmed by 0 bases and J by 8 bases, 6 bases remained unmatched. Germline loops: CDR1 SGDLS, CDR2 YYNGEE. CDR3: CASSVASGLAGGDIQYF. As DNA, the CDR3 is TGTGCCAGCAGCGTAGCCTCGGGACTAGCGGGGGGAGACATTCAGTACTTC.

V gene TRBV7-9 combines with J gene TRBJ1-2; D perhaps matches TRBD1 (6 bases). Per germline, CDR1 SEHNR and CDR2 FQNEAQ (reference sequence). The CDR3 loop spans 14 amino acids. V was shortened by 1 base and J by 1 base, with 7 bases between the two germline ends. The DNA for the CDR3 is TGTGCCAGCAGCTTAGGGGACAATAACTATGGCTACACCTTC. Amino acids: CASSLGDNNYGYTF.

The chain uses TRBV19 and TRBJ2-7, with TRBD1 as a possible D gene (6 bases). This CDR3 comprises 15 residues. Trimming stripped 3 bases from V and 2 bases from J, with 14 bases between. Germline lookup yields CDR1 LNHDA and CDR2 SQIVND (reference sequence). CDR3 protein: CASSMVRQDTYEQYF. The DNA for the CDR3 is TGTGCCAGTAGTATGGTGAGACAGGATACCTACGAGCAGTACTTC.

The sample holds a few counts of this clone. This chain connects TRBV28 to TRBJ2-4; D possibly corresponds to TRBD1 (6 bases). V lost 4 bases and J 0 bases, leaving 10 bases between the germline ends. The CDR3 runs 15 residues. Germline CDR1 MDHEN, CDR2 SYDVKM. Written as DNA, the CDR3 is TGTGCCAGCAGTTCTACAGGGTTAGCCAAAAACATTCAGTACTTC. It is translated as CASSSTGLAKNIQYF.

The chain has TRBV6-6 and TRBJ1-1, with D unresolved. Deletions cut 2 bases from V and 1 base from J, with 5 bases between. The length of the CDR3 is 13 residues. The V gene's germline CDR1 is MNHNY and CDR2 SVGAGI (reference sequence). CDR3 sequence reads: CASSYPGNTEAFF. The CDR3 bases are TGTGCCAGCAGTTACCCCGGGAACACTGAAGCTTTCTTT.

This chain joins TRBV19 and TRBJ2-7, with 9 nucleotides matching TRBD2. The germline CDR1 and CDR2 sequences are LNHDA and SQIVND (reference sequence). Trimming removed 4 bases from V and 1 base from J; junction bases left unmatched: 2. This CDR3 region has 14 residues. CDR3 sequence reads: CASSSSGGSYEQYF. CDR3 in DNA: TGTGCCAGTAGTAGTAGCGGGGGTTCCTACGAGCAGTACTTC.

The gene calls are TRBV28 and TRBJ1-4; 7 bases fit TRBD1. The germline gives CDR1 MDHEN, CDR2 SYDVKM. The V gene end was trimmed by 5 bases and the J gene end by 9 bases; junction bases not matched to a gene: 15. CDR3 length equals 16 residues. The CDR3 here is CASSELSGTVGQKLFF. CDR3 in DNA: TGTGCCAGCAGTGAACTCTCCGGGACAGTTGGACAAAAACTGTTTTTT.

This clone was recorded once. The chain carries TRBV19 and TRBJ2-7; 7 positions agree with TRBD1. From germline, CDR1 is LNHDA and CDR2 SQIVND (reference sequence). Unmatched junction bases numbered 9, after V lost 5 bases and J lost 2 bases. The CDR3 runs 15 residues. CDR3 amino acids: CASSGGVGGAYEQYF. Written as DNA, the CDR3 is TGTGCCAGTAGTGGGGGAGTAGGGGGCGCCTACGAGCAGTACTTC. Full variable domain (remainder filled in from reference TRBV19 and TRBJ2-7): DGGITQSPKYLFRKEGQNVTLSCEQNLNHDAMYWYRQDPGQGLRLIYYSQIVNDFQKGDIAEGYSVSREKKESFPLTVTSAQKNPTAFYLCASSGGVGGAYEQYFGPGTRLTVT.

V gene TRBV2 combines with J gene TRBJ1-1, with D uncertain. V was cut by 4 bases and J by 6 bases, with 9 bases left in between. Looked up from germline, CDR1 is SNHLY and CDR2 is FYNNEI. The CDR3 contains 12 residues. CDR3 coding DNA: TGTGCCAGCAGTGTTGAGGGCCCTGAAGCTTTCTTT. Protein product: CASSVEGPEAFF.

To note about this clone: Sequence at one end of the junction differs from germline and may be a read error. The V call is TRBV12-3 or TRBV12-4, the J call TRBJ2-1, with a weak D call TRBD2 (6 bases). The CDR3 extends over 11 amino acids. This chain's CDR3 is CASSFLAFQIF. The CDR3, as DNA: TGTGCCAGCAGCTTCCTAGCGTTTCAGATCTTC.

The chain links TRBV5-4 to TRBJ1-2, with a weak D call TRBD1 (5 bases). This CDR3 is built from 17 residues. Germline V gene data show CDR1 as SGHNT and CDR2 as YYREEE (reference sequence). With 0 bases removed from V and 5 bases from J, the gap between germline ends came to 20 bases. The CDR3 here is CASSLALTRLGLYGYTF. The DNA for the CDR3 is TGTGCCAGCAGCTTGGCCCTTACCAGATTGGGGCTATATGGCTACACCTTC.

The chain is built from TRBV9 and TRBJ2-1, with TRBD2 identical over 10 bases. Germline loops: CDR1 SGDLS, CDR2 YYNGEE. This CDR3 has 19 residues. With 2 bases clipped from V and 0 bases from J, the junction kept 11 bases outside the gene matches. In nucleotides, the CDR3 is TGTGCCAGCAGCGTCGGTACTAGCGGGACTAGAAGCTCCTACAATGAGCAGTTCTTC. This codes for CASSVGTSGTRSSYNEQFF.

CDR3: CASSLQGSSYNSPLHF. In DNA form, the CDR3 reads TGTGCCAGCAGTTTACAGGGGAGCTCCTATAATTCACCCCTCCACTTT. This chain uses TRBV27 with TRBJ1-6, with D perhaps matching TRBD1 (6 bases). The CDR3 has 16 amino acids. V lost 2 bases, J lost 0 bases, and 8 bases lay in between. Germline V CDR1 and CDR2: MNHEY, SMNVEV (reference sequence).

The chain uses TRBV13 and TRBJ2-3, with TRBD2 matching 8 bases. The J segment lost 1 base and the V segment lost 5 bases, leaving 5 bases of the junction unmatched. CDR3 length: 15 residues. Per germline, CDR1 PRHDT and CDR2 FYEKMQ (reference sequence). The CDR3 bases are TGTGCCAGCAGCCAGACTAGCGCCGGCACAGATACGCAGTATTTT. This gives the protein CASSQTSAGTDTQYF. Complete variable domain (other parts from reference TRBV13 and TRBJ2-3): AAGVIQSPRHLIKEKRETATLKCYPIPRHDTVYWYQQGPGQDPQFLISFYEKMQSDKGSIPDRFSAQQFSDYHSELNMSSLELGDSALYFCASSQTSAGTDTQYFGPGTRLTVL.

This chain joins TRBV15 and TRBJ2-1; 10 bases match TRBD2. The trim removed 3 bases at V and 1 base at J, leaving 3 bases unmatched. There are 16 residues in the CDR3. CDR1 is LNHNV, CDR2 YYDKDF, per germline (reference sequence). CDR3 residues: CATSRASGSSYNEQFF. The CDR3 DNA follows: TGTGCCACCAGCAGGGCTAGCGGGAGTTCCTACAATGAGCAGTTCTTC.

The rearrangement links TRBV12-3 or TRBV12-4 to TRBJ1-2; TRBD1 agrees at 7 bases. The CDR3 contains 13 residues. With V trimmed by 4 bases and J by 2 bases, 1 base remained unmatched. The chain's CDR3 is CASSSTGNYGYTF. CDR3 coding DNA: TGTGCCAGCAGTTCGACAGGGAACTATGGCTACACCTTC.